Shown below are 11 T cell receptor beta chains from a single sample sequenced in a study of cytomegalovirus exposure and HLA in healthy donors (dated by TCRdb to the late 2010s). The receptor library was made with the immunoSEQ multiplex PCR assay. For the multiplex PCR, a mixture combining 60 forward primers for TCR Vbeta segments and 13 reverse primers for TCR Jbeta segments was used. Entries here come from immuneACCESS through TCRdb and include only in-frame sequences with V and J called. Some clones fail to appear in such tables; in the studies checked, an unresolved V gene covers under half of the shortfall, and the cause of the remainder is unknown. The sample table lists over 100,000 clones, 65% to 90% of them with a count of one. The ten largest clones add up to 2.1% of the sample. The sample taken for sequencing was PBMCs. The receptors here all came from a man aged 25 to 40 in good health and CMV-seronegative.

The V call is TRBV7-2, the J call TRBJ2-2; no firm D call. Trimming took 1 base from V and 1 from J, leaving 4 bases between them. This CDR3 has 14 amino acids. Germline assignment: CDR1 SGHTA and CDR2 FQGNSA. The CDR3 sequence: CASSLVQNTGELFF. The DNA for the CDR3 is TGTGCCAGCAGCTTAGTACAGAACACCGGGGAGCTGTTTTTT.

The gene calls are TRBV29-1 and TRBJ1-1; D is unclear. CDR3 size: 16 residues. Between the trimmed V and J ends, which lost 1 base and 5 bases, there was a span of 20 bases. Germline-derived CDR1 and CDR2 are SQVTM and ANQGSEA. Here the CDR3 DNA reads TGCAGCGTTGAAGGGCCGCAACCGGGTCGGAGGACTGAAGCTTTCTTT. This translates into CSVEGPQPGRRTEAFF. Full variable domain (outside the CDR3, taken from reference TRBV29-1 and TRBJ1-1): SAVISQKPSRDICQRGTSLTIQCQVDSQVTMMFWYRQQPGQSLTLIATANQGSEATYESGFVIDKFPISRPNLTFSTLTVSNMSPEDSSIYLCSVEGPQPGRRTEAFFGQGTRLTVV.

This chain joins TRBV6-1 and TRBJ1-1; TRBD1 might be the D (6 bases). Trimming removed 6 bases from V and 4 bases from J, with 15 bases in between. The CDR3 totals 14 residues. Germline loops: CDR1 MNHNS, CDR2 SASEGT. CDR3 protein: CASRPTGLPTEAFF. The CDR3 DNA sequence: TGTGCCAGCAGGCCTACAGGGCTACCCACTGAAGCTTTCTTT.

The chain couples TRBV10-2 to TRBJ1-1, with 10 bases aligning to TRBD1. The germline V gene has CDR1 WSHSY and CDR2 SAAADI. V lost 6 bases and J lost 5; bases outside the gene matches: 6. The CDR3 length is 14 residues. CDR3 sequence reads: CASSQRQGATEAFF. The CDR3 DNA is TGCGCCAGCAGCCAACGACAGGGGGCAACTGAAGCTTTCTTT.

CDR3 nucleotide sequence: TGCGCCAGCAGAAGGGGACAGGCGGAGAACACTGAAGCTTTCTTT. Its protein product is CASRRGQAENTEAFF. The chain carries TRBV5-1 and TRBJ1-1; TRBD1 matches 8 bases. The germline gives CDR1 SGHRS, CDR2 YFSETQ. With V trimmed by 5 bases and J by 1 base, 7 bases remained unmatched. CDR3 size: 15 residues.

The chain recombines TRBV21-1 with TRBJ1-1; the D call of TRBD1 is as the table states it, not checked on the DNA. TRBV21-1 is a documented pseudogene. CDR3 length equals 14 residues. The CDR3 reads CASSKGDREKGAFF. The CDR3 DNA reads TGTGCCAGCAGCAAAGGGGACAGGGAAAAGGGAGCTTTCTTT.

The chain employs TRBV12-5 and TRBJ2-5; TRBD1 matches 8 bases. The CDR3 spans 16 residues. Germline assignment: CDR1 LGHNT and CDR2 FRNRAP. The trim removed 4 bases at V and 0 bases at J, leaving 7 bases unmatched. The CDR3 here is CASGSDRVGHQETQYF. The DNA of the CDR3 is TGTGCTAGTGGTTCGGACAGGGTAGGGCACCAAGAGACCCAGTACTTC.

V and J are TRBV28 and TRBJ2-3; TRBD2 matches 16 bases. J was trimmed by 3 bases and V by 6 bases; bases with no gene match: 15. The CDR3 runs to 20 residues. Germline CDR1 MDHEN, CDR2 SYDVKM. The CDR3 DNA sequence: TGTGCCAGCAGCCTAAACCTCCCGGGACTAGCGGGGGGGAGAACAGATACGCAGTATTTT. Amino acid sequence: CASSLNLPGLAGGRTDTQYF.

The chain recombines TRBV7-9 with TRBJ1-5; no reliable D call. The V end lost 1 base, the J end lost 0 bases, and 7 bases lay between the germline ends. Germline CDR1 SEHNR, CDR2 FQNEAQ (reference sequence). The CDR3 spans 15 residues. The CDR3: CASSLGPYSNQPQHF. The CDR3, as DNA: TGTGCCAGCAGCTTAGGTCCCTATAGCAATCAGCCCCAGCATTTT.

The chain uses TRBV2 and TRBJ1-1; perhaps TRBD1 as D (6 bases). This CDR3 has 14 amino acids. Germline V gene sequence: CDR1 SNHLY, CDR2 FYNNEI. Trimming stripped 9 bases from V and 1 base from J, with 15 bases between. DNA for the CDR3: TGTGCCAGTCGAAGGGGGGGGGAGAACACTGAAGCTTTCTTT. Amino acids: CASRRGGENTEAFF.

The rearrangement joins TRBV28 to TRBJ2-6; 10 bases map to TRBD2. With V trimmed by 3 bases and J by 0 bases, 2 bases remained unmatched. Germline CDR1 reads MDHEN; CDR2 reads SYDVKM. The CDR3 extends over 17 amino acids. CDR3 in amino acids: CASSFKRGGSGANVLTF. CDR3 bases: TGTGCCAGCAGTTTCAAGCGGGGGGGCTCTGGGGCCAACGTCCTGACTTTC.